These T cell receptor beta chains were read from a single sample in a study of identical twins. TCRdb re-analysed the 5' RACE reads in MiXCR, keeping a single row per CDR3 protein. The sample holds fewer than 250,000 distinct CDR3 sequences, approximately 15% seen once. The sample was also reused in another study, on T cells expressing NK-cell markers.

The sample was CD8+ T cells sorted from blood. These receptors originate from a woman aged 18 to 35 in good health. The CDR3 runs from the conserved cysteine through the conserved F or W. Each record gives: D gene, V gene, J gene, clone size, CDR3 protein, CDR3 DNA. D genes are given only for firm matches. Rows may omit the clone size; those that give it use once, few, many or a size class.

d_call: TRBD2
v_call: TRBV20-1
j_call: TRBJ2-5
clone_size: few
cdr3_aa: CSARVGLAAETQYF
cdr3_nt: TGCAGTGCTAGAGTCGGACTAGCGGCGGAGACCCAGTACTTC

d_call: TRBD2
v_call: TRBV6-1
j_call: TRBJ2-1
clone_size: many
cdr3_aa: CASTSLPGGAGDEQFF
cdr3_nt: TGTGCCAGCACAAGCCTCCCGGGGGGGGCCGGAGATGAGCAGTTCTTC

d_call: .
v_call: TRBV5-6
j_call: TRBJ2-2
clone_size: .
cdr3_aa: CASSSGLTGELFF
cdr3_nt: TGTGCCAGCAGCTCAGGACTCACCGGGGAGCTGTTTTTT

d_call: .
v_call: TRBV5-6
j_call: TRBJ2-2
clone_size: .
cdr3_aa: CASSGLDTGELFF
cdr3_nt: TGTGCCAGCTCTGGACTCGACACCGGGGAGCTGTTTTTT

d_call: .
v_call: TRBV7-8
j_call: TRBJ2-1
clone_size: .
cdr3_aa: CASSFPEIGVPGHPNEQFF
cdr3_nt: TGTGCCAGCAGCTTCCCGGAGATAGGGGTACCGGGCCATCCCAATGAGCAGTTCTTC

d_call: .
v_call: TRBV6-2/TRBV6-3
j_call: TRBJ2-5
clone_size: .
cdr3_aa: CASSSGPDGETQYF
cdr3_nt: TGTGCCAGCAGCTCGGGCCCAGACGGGGAGACCCAGTACTTC

d_call: .
v_call: TRBV5-1
j_call: TRBJ1-6
clone_size: .
cdr3_aa: CASSLGTTNSPLHF
cdr3_nt: TGCGCCAGCAGCTTGGGGACGACTAATTCACCCCTCCACTTT

d_call: TRBD2
v_call: TRBV7-9
j_call: TRBJ2-7
clone_size: .
cdr3_aa: CASDGGLAGPVAYEQYF
cdr3_nt: TGTGCCAGCGACGGTGGGCTAGCGGGGCCCGTAGCCTACGAGCAGTACTTC

d_call: .
v_call: TRBV5-1
j_call: TRBJ2-2
clone_size: few
cdr3_aa: CASSLRDQLITGELFF
cdr3_nt: TGCGCCAGCAGCTTGAGGGACCAGTTAATAACCGGGGAGCTGTTTTTT

d_call: .
v_call: TRBV4-1
j_call: TRBJ2-7
clone_size: few
cdr3_aa: CASSQERRGAEQYF
cdr3_nt: TGCGCCAGCAGCCAAGAACGCAGGGGAGCCGAGCAGTACTTC

d_call: .
v_call: TRBV27
j_call: TRBJ1-6
clone_size: few
cdr3_aa: CASSLWTGGGSPLHF
cdr3_nt: TGTGCCAGCAGTTTATGGACCGGGGGCGGATCACCCCTCCACTTT